This T cell receptor (beta chain) came from a study of Graves' ophthalmopathy and Graves' hyperthyroidism. Points from the study as a whole: Detected in blood as well were most expanded thyroid clonotypes with frequency above 0.001.

This clonotype was seen at least ten times. Its cognate antigen is unknown. Patients with other autoimmune diseases, uncontrolled infections, pregnancy or lactation were excluded. RNA transcripts provided the template for amplifying TCR beta CDR3 regions. Second-round multiplex PCR followed a first-round RT-PCR using HTBI primers. One entry per CDR3 protein, called by TCRdb with MiXCR from the multiplex PCR reads. Seen here are 500,000 to 700,000 distinct CDR3 sequences, approximately 22% observed once, and the top ten hold approximately 7%. The sequenced sample was peripheral blood. The TCR was taken from a woman between 18 and 29 years old with stable Graves' hyperthyroidism. Some clones in this sample may be carry-over from other donors' samples.

CDR3 residues: CASSYAVGQVNQPQHF. The CDR3 coding sequence is TGTGCCAGCAGTTACGCCGTTGGACAGGTCAATCAGCCCCAGCATTTT. This chain uses TRBV6-5 with TRBJ1-5, with TRBD1 identical over 7 bases. The CDR3 has 16 residues. Looked up from germline, CDR1 is MNHEY and CDR2 is SVGAGI. V dropped 2 bases and J dropped 3; count of bases not matched to a gene: 7.